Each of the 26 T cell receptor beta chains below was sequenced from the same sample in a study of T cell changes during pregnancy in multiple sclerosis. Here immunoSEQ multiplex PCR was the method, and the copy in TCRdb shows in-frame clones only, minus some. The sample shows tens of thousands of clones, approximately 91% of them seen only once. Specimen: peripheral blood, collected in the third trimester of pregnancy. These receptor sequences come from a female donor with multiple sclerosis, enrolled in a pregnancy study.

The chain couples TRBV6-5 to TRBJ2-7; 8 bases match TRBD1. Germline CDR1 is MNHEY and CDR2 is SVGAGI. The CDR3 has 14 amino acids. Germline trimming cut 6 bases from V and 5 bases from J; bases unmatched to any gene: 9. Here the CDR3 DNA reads TGTGCCAGCAGCGCCGGGACAGGAGGCCACGAGCAGTACTTC. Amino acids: CASSAGTGGHEQYF.

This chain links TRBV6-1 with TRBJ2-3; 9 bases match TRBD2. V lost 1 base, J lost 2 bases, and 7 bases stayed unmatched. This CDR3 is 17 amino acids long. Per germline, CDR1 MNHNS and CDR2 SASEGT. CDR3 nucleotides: TGTGCCAGCAGTGAAGTTCCAGCGGGGGGATCCACAGATACGCAGTATTTT. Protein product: CASSEVPAGGSTDTQYF.

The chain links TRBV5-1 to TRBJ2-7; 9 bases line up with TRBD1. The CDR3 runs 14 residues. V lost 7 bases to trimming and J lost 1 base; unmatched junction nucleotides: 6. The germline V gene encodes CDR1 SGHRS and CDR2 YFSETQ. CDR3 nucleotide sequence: TGCGCCAGCCCCAGGGACAGGGATTCCTACGAGCAGTACTTC. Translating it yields CASPRDRDSYEQYF.

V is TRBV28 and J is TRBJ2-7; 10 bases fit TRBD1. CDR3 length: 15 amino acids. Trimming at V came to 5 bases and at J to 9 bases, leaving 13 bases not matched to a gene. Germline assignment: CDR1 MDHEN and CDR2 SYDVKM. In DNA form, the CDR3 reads TGTGCCAGCAGTACACCGGGACAGGGGTGGGGTGGGCAGTACTTC. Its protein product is CASSTPGQGWGGQYF.

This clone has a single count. This CDR3 is CASSRGGGGRETQYF. The CDR3 nucleotides read TGCGCCAGCAGCAGGGGCGGCGGAGGGAGGGAGACCCAGTACTTC. The gene calls are TRBV5-1 and TRBJ2-5, with D perhaps matching TRBD2 (6 bases). The CDR3 has 15 amino acids. Trimming removed 4 bases at V and 5 bases at J, with 18 bases between. The germline V gene encodes CDR1 SGHRS and CDR2 YFSETQ.

The CDR3 loop is CASSFGGTSMNEQFF. The CDR3 bases are TGTGCCAGCAGCTTTGGAGGGACTAGTATGAATGAGCAGTTCTTC. The V gene is TRBV7-2, the J gene TRBJ2-1; 8 bases are a match to TRBD2. The CDR3 totals 15 residues. V gave up 3 bases and J gave up 7 bases; unmatched junction bases: 8. Germline values: CDR1 SGHTA, CDR2 FQGNSA.

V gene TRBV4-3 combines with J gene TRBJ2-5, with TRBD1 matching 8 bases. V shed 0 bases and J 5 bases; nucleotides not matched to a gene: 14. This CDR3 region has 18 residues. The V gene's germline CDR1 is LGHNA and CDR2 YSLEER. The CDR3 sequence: CASSQDLDRGPPGETQYF. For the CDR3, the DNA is TGCGCCAGCAGCCAAGATCTTGACAGGGGCCCCCCGGGGGAGACCCAGTACTTC.

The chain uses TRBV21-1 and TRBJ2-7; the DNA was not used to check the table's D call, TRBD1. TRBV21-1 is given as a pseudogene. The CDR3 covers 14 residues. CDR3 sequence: CASSKAGRSYEQYF. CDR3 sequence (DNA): TGTGCCAGCAGCAAAGCTGGCCGATCCTACGAGCAGTACTTC.

Written as DNA, the CDR3 is TGTGCCAGCAGCGCTCCGGGACAGCGTACCTACAATGAGCAGTTCTTC. This codes for CASSAPGQRTYNEQFF. V usage is TRBV2 and J usage is TRBJ2-1; 7 nucleotides align to TRBD1. J gave up 2 bases and V 6 bases, and 10 bases lay outside the gene matches. CDR3 length equals 16 residues. The V gene's germline CDR1 is SNHLY and CDR2 FYNNEI.

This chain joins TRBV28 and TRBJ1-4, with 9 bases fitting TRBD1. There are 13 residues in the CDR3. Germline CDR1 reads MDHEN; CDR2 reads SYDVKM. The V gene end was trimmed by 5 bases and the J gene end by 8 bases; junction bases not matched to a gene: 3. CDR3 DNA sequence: TGTGCCAGCAGTCGGACAGGGGAGGAAAAACTGTTTTTT. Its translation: CASSRTGEEKLFF.

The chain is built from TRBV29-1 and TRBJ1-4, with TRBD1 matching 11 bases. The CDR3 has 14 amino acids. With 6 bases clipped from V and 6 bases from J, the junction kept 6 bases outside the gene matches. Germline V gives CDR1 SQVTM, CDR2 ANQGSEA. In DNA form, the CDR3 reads TGCAGCGTGGTATGGACAGGGGGCGATGAAAAACTGTTTTTT. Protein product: CSVVWTGGDEKLFF.

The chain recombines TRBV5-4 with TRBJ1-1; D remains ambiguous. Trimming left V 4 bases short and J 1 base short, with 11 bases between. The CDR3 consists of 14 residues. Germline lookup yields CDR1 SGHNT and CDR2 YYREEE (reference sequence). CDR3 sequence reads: CASSGGQTNTEAFF. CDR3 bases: TGTGCCAGCAGCGGTGGGCAGACGAACACTGAAGCTTTCTTT.

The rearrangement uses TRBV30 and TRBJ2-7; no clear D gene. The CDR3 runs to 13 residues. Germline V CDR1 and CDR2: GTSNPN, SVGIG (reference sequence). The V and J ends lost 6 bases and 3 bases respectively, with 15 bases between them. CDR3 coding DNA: TGTGCCTGTGGAAGGAACCTAGACTACGAGCAGTACTTC. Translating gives CACGRNLDYEQYF. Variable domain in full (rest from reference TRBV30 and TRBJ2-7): SQTIHQWPATLVQPVGSPLSLECTVEGTSNPNLYWYRQAAGRGLQLLFYSVGIGQISSEVPQNLSASRPQDRQFILSSKKLLLSDSGFYLCACGRNLDYEQYFGPGTRLTVT.

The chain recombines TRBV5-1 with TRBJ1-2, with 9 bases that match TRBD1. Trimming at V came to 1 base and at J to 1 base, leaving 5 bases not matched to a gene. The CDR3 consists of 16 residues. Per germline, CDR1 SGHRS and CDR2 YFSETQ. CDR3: CASSLNRGPINYGYTF. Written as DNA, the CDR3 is TGCGCCAGCAGCTTGAACAGGGGGCCCATTAACTATGGCTACACCTTC.

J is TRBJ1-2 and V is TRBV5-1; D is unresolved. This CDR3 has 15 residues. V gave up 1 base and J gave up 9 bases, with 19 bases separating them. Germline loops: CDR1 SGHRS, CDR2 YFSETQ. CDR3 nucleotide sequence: TGCGCCAGCAGCTTGACGCAGGTTGGATCTGAGAGCTACACCTTC. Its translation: CASSLTQVGSESYTF.

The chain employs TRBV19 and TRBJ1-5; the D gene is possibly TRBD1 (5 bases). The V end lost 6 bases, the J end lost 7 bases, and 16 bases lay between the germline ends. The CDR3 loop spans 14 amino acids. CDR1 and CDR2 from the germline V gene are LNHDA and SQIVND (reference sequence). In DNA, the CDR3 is TGTGCCAGTAGCTACCGGGGGTCCGGACAGCCCCAGCATTTT. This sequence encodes CASSYRGSGQPQHF.

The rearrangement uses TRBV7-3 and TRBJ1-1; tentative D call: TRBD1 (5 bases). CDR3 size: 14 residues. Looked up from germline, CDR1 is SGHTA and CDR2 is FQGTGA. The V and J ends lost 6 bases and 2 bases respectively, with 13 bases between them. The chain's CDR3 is CASRPGPLNTEAFF. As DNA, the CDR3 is TGTGCCAGCAGGCCAGGGCCACTAAACACTGAAGCTTTCTTT.

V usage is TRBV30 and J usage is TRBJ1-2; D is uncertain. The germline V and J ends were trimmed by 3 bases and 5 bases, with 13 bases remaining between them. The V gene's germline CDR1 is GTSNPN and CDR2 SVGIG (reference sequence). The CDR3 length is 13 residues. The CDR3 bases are TGTGCCTGGAGCCCCCCGTTTTTATATGGCTACACCTTC. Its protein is CAWSPPFLYGYTF. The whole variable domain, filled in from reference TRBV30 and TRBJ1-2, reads SQTIHQWPATLVQPVGSPLSLECTVEGTSNPNLYWYRQAAGRGLQLLFYSVGIGQISSEVPQNLSASRPQDRQFILSSKKLLLSDSGFYLCAWSPPFLYGYTFGSGTRLTVV.

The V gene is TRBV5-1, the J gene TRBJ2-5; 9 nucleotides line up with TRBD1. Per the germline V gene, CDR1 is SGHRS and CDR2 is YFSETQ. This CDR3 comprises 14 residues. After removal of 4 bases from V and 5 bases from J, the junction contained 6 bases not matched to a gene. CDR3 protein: CASSPGTGIETQYF. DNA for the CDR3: TGCGCCAGCAGCCCGGGGACAGGGATCGAGACCCAGTACTTC.

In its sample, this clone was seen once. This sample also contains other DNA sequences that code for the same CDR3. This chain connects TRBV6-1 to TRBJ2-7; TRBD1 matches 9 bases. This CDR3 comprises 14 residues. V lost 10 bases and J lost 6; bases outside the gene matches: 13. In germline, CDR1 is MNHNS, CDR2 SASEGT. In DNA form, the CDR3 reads TGTGCCACCTCCTCTGGGACAGGGATCTCCGAGCAGTACTTC. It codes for CATSSGTGISEQYF.

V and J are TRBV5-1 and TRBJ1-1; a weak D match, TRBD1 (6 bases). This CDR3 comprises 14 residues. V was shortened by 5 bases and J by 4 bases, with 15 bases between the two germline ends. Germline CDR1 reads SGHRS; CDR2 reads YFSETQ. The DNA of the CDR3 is TGCGCCAGCAGTTGGGGGGGGCCAGGCACTGAAGCTTTCTTT. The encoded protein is CASSWGGPGTEAFF.

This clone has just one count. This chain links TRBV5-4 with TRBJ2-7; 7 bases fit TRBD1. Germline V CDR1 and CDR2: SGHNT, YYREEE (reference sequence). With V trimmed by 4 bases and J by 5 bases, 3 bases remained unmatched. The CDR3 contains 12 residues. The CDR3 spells CASSQGGHEQYF. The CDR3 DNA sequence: TGTGCCAGCAGCCAAGGGGGCCACGAGCAGTACTTC.

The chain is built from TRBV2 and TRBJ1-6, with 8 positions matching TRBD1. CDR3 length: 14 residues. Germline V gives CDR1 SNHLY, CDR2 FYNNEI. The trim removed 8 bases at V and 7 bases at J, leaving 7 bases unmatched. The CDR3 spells CASHPGTGNSPLHF. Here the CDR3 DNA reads TGTGCCAGCCATCCCGGGACAGGAAATTCACCCCTCCACTTT.

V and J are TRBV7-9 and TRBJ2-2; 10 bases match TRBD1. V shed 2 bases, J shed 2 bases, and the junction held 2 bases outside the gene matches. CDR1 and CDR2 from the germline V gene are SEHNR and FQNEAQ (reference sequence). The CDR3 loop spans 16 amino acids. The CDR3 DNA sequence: TGTGCCAGCAGCTTAATGACAGGGGGCAACACCGGGGAGCTGTTTTTT. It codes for CASSLMTGGNTGELFF.

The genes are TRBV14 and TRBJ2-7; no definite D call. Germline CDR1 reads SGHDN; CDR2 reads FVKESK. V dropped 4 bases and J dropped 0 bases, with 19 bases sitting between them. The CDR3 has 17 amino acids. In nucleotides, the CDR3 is TGTGCCAGCAGCCCCCCAGGTTGGCAGAAATTCTCCTACGAGCAGTACTTC. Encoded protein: CASSPPGWQKFSYEQYF.

The CDR3 DNA sequence: TGTGCCAGCAGTTATAGCGCGGGCCATAGACCCTACGAGCAGTACTTC. Its translation: CASSYSAGHRPYEQYF. The chain carries TRBV6-5 and TRBJ2-7, with a tentative D call TRBD2 (5 bases). Trimming removed 3 bases from V and 2 bases from J, with 17 bases in between. Germline CDR1 MNHEY, CDR2 SVGAGI. This CDR3 contains 16 residues.